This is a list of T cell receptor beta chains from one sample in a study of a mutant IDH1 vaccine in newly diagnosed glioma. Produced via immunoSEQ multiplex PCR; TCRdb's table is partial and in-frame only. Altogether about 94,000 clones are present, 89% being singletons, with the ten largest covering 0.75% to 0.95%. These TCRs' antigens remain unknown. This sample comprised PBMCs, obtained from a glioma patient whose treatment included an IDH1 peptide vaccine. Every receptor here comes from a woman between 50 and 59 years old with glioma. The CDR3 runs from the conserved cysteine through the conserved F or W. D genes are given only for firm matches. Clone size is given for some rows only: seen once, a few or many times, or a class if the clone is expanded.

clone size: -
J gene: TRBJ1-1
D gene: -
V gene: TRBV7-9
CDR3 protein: CASSFLDSPNTEAFF
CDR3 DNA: TGTGCCAGCAGCTTTCTGGACAGTCCAAACACTGAAGCTTTCTTT

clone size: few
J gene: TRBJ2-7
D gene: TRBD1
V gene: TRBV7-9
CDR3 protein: CASSASRGLEQYF
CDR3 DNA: TGTGCCAGCAGCGCAAGCAGGGGGCTCGAGCAGTACTTC

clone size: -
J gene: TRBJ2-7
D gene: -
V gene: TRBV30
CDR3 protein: CACAGLNEQYF
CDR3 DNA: TGTGCCTGCGCAGGGTTAAACGAGCAGTACTTC

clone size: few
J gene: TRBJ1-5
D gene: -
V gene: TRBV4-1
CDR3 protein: CASSPRTDSNQPQHF
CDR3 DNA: TGCGCCAGCAGCCCTCGGACGGATAGCAATCAGCCCCAGCATTTT

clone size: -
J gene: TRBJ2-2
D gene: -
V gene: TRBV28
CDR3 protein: CAVRWGANTGELFF
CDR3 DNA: TGTGCCGTCCGGTGGGGCGCGAACACCGGGGAGCTGTTTTTT

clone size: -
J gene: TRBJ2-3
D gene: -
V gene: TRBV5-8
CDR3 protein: CASSGQDTQYF
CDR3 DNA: TGTGCCAGCAGCGGGCAGGATACGCAGTATTTT

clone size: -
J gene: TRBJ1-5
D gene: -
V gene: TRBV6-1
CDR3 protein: CASRGGYQPQHF
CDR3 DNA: TGTGCCAGCAGGGGGGGGTATCAGCCCCAGCATTTT

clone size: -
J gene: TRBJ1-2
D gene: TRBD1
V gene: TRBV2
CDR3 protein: CASSEGRGRGYTF
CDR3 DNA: TGTGCCAGCAGTGAAGGCAGGGGGCGTGGCTACACCTTC

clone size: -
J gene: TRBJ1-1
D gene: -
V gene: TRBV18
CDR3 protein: CASSPTGTNSEAFF
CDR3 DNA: TGTGCCAGCTCACCAACCGGGACAAACTCTGAAGCTTTCTTT

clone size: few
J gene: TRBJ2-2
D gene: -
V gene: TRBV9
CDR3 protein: CASSVNRESEDTGELFF
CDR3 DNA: TGTGCCAGCAGCGTTAATAGGGAGTCGGAGGACACCGGGGAGCTGTTTTTT

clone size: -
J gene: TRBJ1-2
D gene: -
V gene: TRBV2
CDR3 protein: CASSVEGNYGYTF
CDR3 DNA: TGTGCCAGCAGTGTGGAGGGTAACTATGGCTACACCTTC

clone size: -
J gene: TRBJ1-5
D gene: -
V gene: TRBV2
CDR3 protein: CASRTDSHNQPQHF
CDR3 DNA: TGTGCCAGCAGGACGGACAGCCACAATCAGCCCCAGCATTTT

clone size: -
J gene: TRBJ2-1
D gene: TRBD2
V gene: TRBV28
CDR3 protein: CASRGLAGASYNEQFF
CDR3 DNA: TGTGCCAGCAGGGGCCTAGCGGGAGCGTCCTACAATGAGCAGTTCTTC

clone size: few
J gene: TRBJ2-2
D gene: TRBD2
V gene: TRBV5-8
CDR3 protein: CASSLEGLAKTNTGELFF
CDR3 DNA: TGTGCCAGCAGCTTGGAGGGACTAGCGAAGACGAACACCGGGGAGCTGTTTTTT

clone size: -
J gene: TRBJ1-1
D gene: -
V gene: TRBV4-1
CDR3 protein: CASSDYLGTEAFF
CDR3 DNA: TGCGCCAGCAGCGACTACCTTGGCACTGAAGCTTTCTTT

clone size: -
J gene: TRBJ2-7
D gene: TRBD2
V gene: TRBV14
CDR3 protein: CASSQETSGIYEQYF
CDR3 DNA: TGTGCCAGCAGCCAAGAGACTAGCGGGATCTACGAGCAGTACTTC

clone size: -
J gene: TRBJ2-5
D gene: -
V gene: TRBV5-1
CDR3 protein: CASSLERGGETQYF
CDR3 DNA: TGCGCCAGCAGCTTGGAAAGGGGAGGAGAGACCCAGTACTTC

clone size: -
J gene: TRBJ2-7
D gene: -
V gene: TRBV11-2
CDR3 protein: CASSLDLGISYEQYF
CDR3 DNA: TGTGCCAGCAGCTTAGATCTAGGCATTTCCTACGAGCAGTACTTC

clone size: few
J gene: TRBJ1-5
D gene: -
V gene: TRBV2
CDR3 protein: CASSVLEDYSNQPQHF
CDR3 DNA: TGTGCCAGCAGTGTCCTCGAAGATTATAGCAATCAGCCCCAGCATTTT

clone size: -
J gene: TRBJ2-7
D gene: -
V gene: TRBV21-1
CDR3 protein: CARRCAQYF
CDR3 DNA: TGTGCCAGAAGGTGTGCGCAGTACTTC

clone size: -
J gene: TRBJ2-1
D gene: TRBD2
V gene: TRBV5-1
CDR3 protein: CASRIYSSGNNEQFF
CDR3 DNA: TGCGCCAGCAGGATTTATTCTAGCGGGAACAATGAGCAGTTCTTC

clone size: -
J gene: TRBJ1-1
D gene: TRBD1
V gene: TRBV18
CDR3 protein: CASSLQGPNTEAFF
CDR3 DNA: TGTGCCAGCTCGTTACAGGGGCCGAACACTGAAGCTTTCTTT

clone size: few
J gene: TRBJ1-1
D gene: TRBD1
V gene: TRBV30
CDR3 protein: CAWSVGDSEAFF
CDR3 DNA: TGTGCCTGGAGTGTGGGGGACAGTGAAGCTTTCTTT

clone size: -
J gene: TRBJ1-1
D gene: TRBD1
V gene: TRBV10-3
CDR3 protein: CAISEWDRGIGNTEAFF
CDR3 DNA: TGTGCCATCAGTGAGTGGGACAGGGGGATAGGGAACACTGAAGCTTTCTTT

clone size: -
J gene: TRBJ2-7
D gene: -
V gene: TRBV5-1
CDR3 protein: CASSLDRELYEQYF
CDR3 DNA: TGCGCCAGCAGCTTGGACAGGGAACTCTACGAGCAGTACTTC

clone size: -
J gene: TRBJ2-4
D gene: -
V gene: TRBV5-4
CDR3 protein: CASSRGGAKNIQYF
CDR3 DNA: TGTGCCAGCAGTCGTGGGGGAGCCAAAAACATTCAGTACTTC

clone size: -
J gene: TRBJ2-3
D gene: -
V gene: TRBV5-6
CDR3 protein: CASSLTGGLTDTQYF
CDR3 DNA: TGTGCCAGCAGCTTGACAGGAGGTTTAACAGATACGCAGTATTTT

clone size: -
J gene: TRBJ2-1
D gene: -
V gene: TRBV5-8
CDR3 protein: CASSYYLTSHNEQFF
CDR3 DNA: TGTGCCAGCAGCTACTACTTAACTAGCCACAATGAGCAGTTCTTC

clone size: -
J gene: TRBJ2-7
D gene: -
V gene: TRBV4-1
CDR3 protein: CASSQEGGRAEQYF
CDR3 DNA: TGCGCCAGCAGCCAAGAAGGTGGCAGGGCCGAGCAGTACTTC

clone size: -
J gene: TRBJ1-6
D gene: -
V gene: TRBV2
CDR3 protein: CAIRTVSSYNSPLHF
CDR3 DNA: TGTGCCATCCGGACAGTGAGCTCCTATAATTCACCCCTCCACTTT

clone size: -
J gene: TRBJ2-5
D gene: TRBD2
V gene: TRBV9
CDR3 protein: CASSVGTSGRAAETQYF
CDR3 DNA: TGTGCCAGCAGCGTGGGAACTAGCGGGAGGGCGGCAGAGACCCAGTACTTC

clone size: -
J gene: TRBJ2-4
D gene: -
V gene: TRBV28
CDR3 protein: CASSPGTSLGIQYF
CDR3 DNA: TGTGCCAGCAGTCCCGGGACGAGCTTAGGCATTCAGTACTTC

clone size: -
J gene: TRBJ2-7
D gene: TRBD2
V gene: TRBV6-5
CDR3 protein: CASSLRTSGSGEQYF
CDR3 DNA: TGTGCCAGCAGTCTTCGGACTAGCGGGAGTGGCGAGCAGTACTTC

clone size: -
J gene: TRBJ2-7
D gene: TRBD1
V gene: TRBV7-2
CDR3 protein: CASNRQGAYEQYF
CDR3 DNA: TGTGCCAGCAACCGACAGGGGGCATACGAGCAGTACTTC

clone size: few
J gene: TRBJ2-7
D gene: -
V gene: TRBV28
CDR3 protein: CASSFQNYEQYF
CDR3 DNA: TGTGCCAGCAGTTTTCAGAACTACGAGCAGTACTTC

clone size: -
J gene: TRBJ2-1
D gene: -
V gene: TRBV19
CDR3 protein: CASSIQGREDNEQFF
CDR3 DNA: TGTGCCAGTAGTATACAGGGTCGAGAGGACAATGAGCAGTTCTTC

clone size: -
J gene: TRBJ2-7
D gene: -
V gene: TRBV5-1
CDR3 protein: CASSLSLRGRLAHYEQYF
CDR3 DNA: TGCGCCAGCAGCTTGAGTCTCAGGGGCCGCCTCGCTCACTACGAGCAGTACTTC

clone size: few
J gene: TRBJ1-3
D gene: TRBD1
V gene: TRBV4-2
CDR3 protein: CASRTGAGNTIYF
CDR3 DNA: TGTGCCAGCCGGACAGGGGCAGGAAACACCATATATTTT

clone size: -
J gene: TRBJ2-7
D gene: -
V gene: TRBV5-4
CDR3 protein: CASSSGRGDEQYF
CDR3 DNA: TGTGCCAGCAGCTCCGGACGGGGCGACGAGCAGTACTTC

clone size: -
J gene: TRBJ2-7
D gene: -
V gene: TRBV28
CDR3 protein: CASSDGQGYEQYF
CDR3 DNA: TGTGCCAGCAGTGATGGGCAGGGTTACGAGCAGTACTTC

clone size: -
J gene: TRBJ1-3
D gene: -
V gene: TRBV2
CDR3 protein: CANSANVGGSFSGNTIYF
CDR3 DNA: TGTGCCAACAGCGCCAACGTGGGGGGGTCCTTCTCTGGAAACACCATATATTTT

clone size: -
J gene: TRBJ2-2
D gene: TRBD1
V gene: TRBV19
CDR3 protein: CASSPGQGWTGELFF
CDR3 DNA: TGTGCCAGTAGTCCAGGACAGGGTTGGACCGGGGAGCTGTTTTTT

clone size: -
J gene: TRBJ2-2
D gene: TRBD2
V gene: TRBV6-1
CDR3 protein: CASSENRGLAGVTGELFF
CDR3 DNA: TGTGCCAGCAGTGAAAACCGAGGACTAGCGGGCGTCACCGGGGAGCTGTTTTTT

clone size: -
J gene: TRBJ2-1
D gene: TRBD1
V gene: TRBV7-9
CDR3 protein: CASSRDRRFYNEQFF
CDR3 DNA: TGTGCCAGCAGTCGGGACAGGAGATTCTACAATGAGCAGTTCTTC

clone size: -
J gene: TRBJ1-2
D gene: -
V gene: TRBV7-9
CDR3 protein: CASSRPGTPDPNYGYTF
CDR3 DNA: TGTGCCAGCAGCCGGCCTGGGACACCGGACCCCAACTATGGCTACACCTTC

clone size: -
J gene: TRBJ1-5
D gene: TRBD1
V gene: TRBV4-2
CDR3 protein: CASSQRTGSDQPQHF
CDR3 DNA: TGTGCCAGCAGCCAACGGACAGGGAGTGATCAGCCCCAGCATTTT